The present T cell receptor beta chain was sequenced within a study of T cells in Graves' hyperthyroidism and ophthalmopathy. Whole-study findings and limits: Ophthalmopathy was distinguished from stable hyperthyroidism by 13 V-J signatures.

This clonotype was counted ten times or more. Its antigen is as yet unknown. RNA transcripts yielded amplified TCR beta CDR3 regions. Researchers ran a first-round RT-PCR on the TCR CDR3 using the HTBI primer set. MiXCR was run by TCRdb on the multiplex PCR reads, yielding one entry per CDR3 protein. Here the sample spans 240,000 or so distinct CDR3 sequences, about 16% being singletons. The CDR3 sequence is 17 residues long. With V trimmed by 3 bases and J by 8 bases, 10 bases remained unmatched. From germline, CDR1 is KGHDR and CDR2 SFDVKD. The chain uses TRBV24-1 and TRBJ2-1, with 12 bases aligning to TRBD2. This TCR was recovered from a woman aged 18-29 years with Graves' ophthalmopathy. Source material: blood. The CDR3 reads CATSDLGASGRADEQFF. CDR3 coding DNA: TGTGCCACCAGTGATCTAGGGGCTAGCGGGAGGGCCGATGAGCAGTTCTTC.